This TCR beta chain was profiled in a study of metastatic and nonmetastatic thyroid tumors. Looking at the study overall: Where malignant and benign thyroid patients were concerned, repertoires were compared across blood and tumor or nodule tissue.

Whole-study results and caveats: The study reportedly found significantly higher TCR beta diversity in malignant thyroid tumors than benign nodules, in blood and tumor.

Germline values: CDR1 MNHEY, CDR2 SVGAGI. V lost 2 bases to trimming and J lost 5 bases; unmatched junction nucleotides: 9. The CDR3 has 16 residues. This clone occurred many times. No antigen is known for it. All patients were treatment-naive before thyroid surgery. In the source study's methods: A papillary thyroid cancer distant-metastasis classifier was built from CDR3 differences across clinicopathological groups. TCRdb reprocessed the PCR reads using MiXCR. The V and J calls, along with clone size, are taken from TCRdb and not from the paper's own processing. The table includes around 37,000 clones, 20% to 25% detected once.

Sequencing input: tumor tissue. This clonotype was sampled from a female donor with papillary thyroid cancer or a benign thyroid nodule (not recorded which). Some clones in this sample may be carry-over from other donors' samples. This chain joins TRBV6-5 and TRBJ2-3, with 8 positions matching TRBD1. This CDR3 is CASSYATTGAGDTQYF. The CDR3 DNA reads as TGTGCCAGCAGTTACGCAACGACAGGGGCGGGAGATACGCAGTATTTT.